A single sample is the source of the 22 T cell receptor beta chains below, sequenced in a study of cytomegalovirus exposure and HLA in healthy donors. This PCR relied on a set of 60 Vbeta primers and 13 Jbeta primers. This table comes from immunoSEQ multiplex PCR, and its TCRdb copy is limited to in-frame clones, with some not included. This table holds 150,000 to 200,000 clones, approximately 85% found once. The sample was PBMCs. Receptors were obtained from a girl aged 2 to 9 in good health and CMV-seropositive.

CDR3 amino acids: CASSSSGKRSYEQYF. The DNA of the CDR3 is TGTGCCAGCAGCTCGAGCGGGAAAAGGTCCTACGAGCAGTACTTC. The chain is built from TRBV7-9 and TRBJ2-7, with 7 bases matching TRBD2. The CDR3 totals 15 residues. CDR1 and CDR2 (germline): SEHNR, FQNEAQ (reference sequence). The V and J ends lost 4 bases and 1 base, in that order; junction bases with no gene match: 7. The full variable domain, with the rest looked up from reference TRBV7-9 and TRBJ2-7, is DTGVSQNPRHKITKRGQNVTFRCDPISEHNRLYWYRQTLGQGPEFLTYFQNEAQLEKSRLLSDRFSAERPKGSFSTLEIQRTEQGDSAMYLCASSSSGKRSYEQYFGPGTRLTVT.

The chain employs TRBV6-5 and TRBJ1-1; D remains unclear. Between the trimmed V and J ends, which lost 8 bases and 2 bases, there was a span of 6 bases. CDR3 length: 11 residues. CDR1 is MNHEY and CDR2 is SVGAGI in the germline V gene. CDR3 loop: CASGRNTEAFF. In DNA, the CDR3 is TGTGCCAGCGGGCGAAACACTGAAGCTTTCTTT.

The chain carries TRBV29-1 and TRBJ2-7; 12 positions match TRBD2. The CDR3 has 16 amino acids. V trimming: 5 bases; J trimming: 3 bases; junction bases outside the gene matches: 11. The germline V gene encodes CDR1 SQVTM and CDR2 ANQGSEA. CDR3 in amino acids: CSVSGTSGRYGYEQYF. The DNA of the CDR3 is TGCAGCGTTTCCGGGACTAGCGGGCGGTATGGCTACGAGCAGTACTTC.

The genes are TRBV5-1 and TRBJ1-4, with D uncertain. Trimming cost V 4 bases and J 1 base, with 17 bases left between them. Germline V lookup: CDR1 SGHRS, CDR2 YFSETQ. The CDR3 sequence is 17 residues long. DNA of the CDR3: TGCGCCAGCAGCACCGGAGTCCATGGAGGAACTAATGAAAAACTGTTTTTT. It codes for CASSTGVHGGTNEKLFF.

This clone was observed a single time. V gene TRBV7-2 combines with J gene TRBJ2-7; tentatively, D is TRBD2 (6 bases). The CDR3 consists of 17 residues. The V end lost 3 bases, the J end lost 11 bases, and 29 bases lay between the germline ends. Looked up from germline, CDR1 is SGHTA and CDR2 is FQGNSA. CDR3 bases: TGTGCCAGCAGCTTTCGGGCACTCACGGAGGGGCGGGTGGGCGAGTACTTC. Translated: CASSFRALTEGRVGEYF.

The J gene is TRBJ2-6, the V gene TRBV7-9; 7 bases are shared with TRBD1. J gave up 0 bases and V 8 bases, and 7 bases lay outside the gene matches. Germline CDR1 SEHNR, CDR2 FQNEAQ (reference sequence). This CDR3 spans 16 amino acids. The DNA for the CDR3 is TGTGCCAGCCCTGGGGACAGACCCTCTGGGGCCAACGTCCTGACTTTC. The encoded protein is CASPGDRPSGANVLTF.

V is TRBV28 and J is TRBJ1-1; D may be TRBD1 (5 bases). Germline V gene data show CDR1 as MDHEN and CDR2 as SYDVKM. V was clipped by 2 bases and J by 4 bases, with 5 bases between them. The CDR3 is 12 residues long. This chain's CDR3 is CASSLQGTEAFF. In DNA form, the CDR3 reads TGTGCCAGCAGTTTACAGGGCACTGAAGCTTTCTTT.

The rearrangement joins TRBV9 to TRBJ2-7; D perhaps matches TRBD2 (5 bases). Trimming pared 0 bases from V and 0 bases from J, leaving 10 bases between. CDR3 length: 15 amino acids. Germline V gene lookup returns CDR1 SGDLS and CDR2 YYNGEE. Written as DNA, the CDR3 is TGTGCCAGCAGCGTAGACAGCGGAAGCTCCTACGAGCAGTACTTC. It translates to CASSVDSGSSYEQYF.

The chain couples TRBV28 to TRBJ2-5; a weak D match, TRBD1 (6 bases). Trimming took 1 base from V and 0 from J, leaving 33 bases between them. Per germline, CDR1 MDHEN and CDR2 SYDVKM. The CDR3 extends over 23 amino acids. CDR3 region: CASSLSGRQFSDLGTRDQETQYF. The CDR3 region has the DNA TGTGCCAGCAGTTTATCGGGGCGGCAGTTTTCCGACCTTGGGACACGGGACCAAGAGACCCAGTACTTC.

The V gene is TRBV6-1, the J gene TRBJ2-7, with 13 bases identical to TRBD2. The V gene end was trimmed by 5 bases and the J gene end by 5 bases; junction bases not matched to a gene: 6. This CDR3 is built from 15 residues. Germline CDR1 and CDR2: MNHNS and SASEGT. The CDR3 is CASSPGLAGNHEQYF. The CDR3 bases are TGTGCCAGCAGTCCGGGACTAGCGGGAAACCACGAGCAGTACTTC.

The chain is built from TRBV9 and TRBJ2-5; 7 nucleotides align to TRBD2. Trimming cost V 2 bases and J 4 bases; bases outside gene matches: 5. This CDR3 has 14 residues. CDR1 and CDR2 (germline): SGDLS, YYNGEE. The CDR3 nucleotides read TGTGCCAGCAGCGTCGACGGGAGGATAGAGACCCAGTACTTC. It specifies CASSVDGRIETQYF.

The chain is built from TRBV18 and TRBJ2-7; the D is unclear. This CDR3 region has 14 residues. The ends were cut back, 3 bases at V and 5 bases at J, with 14 bases in the middle. In germline, CDR1 is KGHSH, CDR2 LQKENI. The CDR3 here is CASSPIDDEDEQYF. Written as DNA, the CDR3 is TGTGCCAGCTCACCGATAGACGATGAGGACGAGCAGTACTTC.

The J gene is TRBJ2-3, the V gene TRBV4-2, with a tentative D call TRBD2 (6 bases). This CDR3 spans 15 amino acids. Trimming took off 3 bases at V and 6 bases at J, with 16 bases between the two ends. In germline, CDR1 is LGHNA, CDR2 YNFKEQ. This CDR3 reads CASSHGRDGLDTQYF. As DNA, the CDR3 is TGTGCCAGCAGCCATGGGCGGGATGGGCTGGATACGCAGTATTTT.

The chain is built from TRBV30 and TRBJ1-1, with D perhaps TRBD1 (5 bases). This CDR3 spans 12 amino acids. V lost 8 bases and J lost 6, with 16 bases in between. Germline V gene lookup returns CDR1 GTSNPN and CDR2 SVGIG (reference sequence). The CDR3 here is CAGKKGFPEAFF. DNA for the CDR3: TGTGCCGGTAAAAAGGGGTTCCCTGAAGCTTTCTTT.

The V and J genes are TRBV4-1 and TRBJ2-5; the match to TRBD1 covers 9 bases. The CDR3 runs 14 residues. Trimming removed 4 bases from V and 1 base from J; junction bases left unmatched: 1. Germline loops: CDR1 MGHRA, CDR2 YSYEKL. The CDR3 bases are TGCGCCAGCAGCCTACAGGGGGCCCAAGAGACCCAGTACTTC. Its translation is CASSLQGAQETQYF.

The V call is TRBV19, the J call TRBJ1-5; D remains unclear. V was trimmed by 4 bases and J by 3 bases, leaving 16 bases between them. This CDR3 is 16 amino acids long. Germline CDR1 and CDR2: LNHDA and SQIVND (reference sequence). The CDR3 region has the DNA TGTGCCAGTAGTAGAAATAGGGCGGGGATCAATCAGCCCCAGCATTTT. Its protein is CASSRNRAGINQPQHF.

V usage is TRBV28 and J usage is TRBJ1-1; 7 nucleotides match TRBD1. Trimming took 8 bases from V and 1 from J; bases not matched to a gene: 7. This CDR3 spans 14 amino acids. Looked up from germline, CDR1 is MDHEN and CDR2 is SYDVKM. In DNA, the CDR3 is TGTGCCAGCGCACTCAGGGGGGAGAACACTGAAGCTTTCTTT. This encodes CASALRGENTEAFF.

V and J are TRBV20-1 and TRBJ2-7; possibly TRBD2 for D (6 bases). V lost 6 bases and J lost 5, with 11 bases in between. The CDR3 consists of 11 residues. Germline lookup yields CDR1 DFQATT and CDR2 SNEGSKA (reference sequence). The CDR3 sequence: CSAKGGHEQYF. In DNA, the CDR3 is TGCAGTGCAAAGGGAGGCCACGAGCAGTACTTC.

This clone was found a few times. This chain uses TRBV6-5 with TRBJ1-4; TRBD1 aligns across 8 bases. The CDR3 contains 15 residues. The junction had 10 bases not matched to a gene; V was cut back by 8 bases and J by 5 bases. Germline CDR1 reads MNHEY; CDR2 reads SVGAGI. The CDR3 sequence: CASGRTGGLNEKLFF. CDR3 DNA sequence: TGTGCCAGCGGTCGTACAGGGGGTTTAAATGAAAAACTGTTTTTT.

The chain carries TRBV5-4 and TRBJ2-7, with TRBD1 matching 10 bases. CDR1 is SGHNT, CDR2 YYREEE, per germline (reference sequence). Unmatched junction bases numbered 4, after V lost 4 bases and J lost 3 bases. The length of the CDR3 is 14 residues. The CDR3 region has the DNA TGTGCCAGCAGCCCCGGGACAGGGGACTACGAGCAGTACTTC. It yields the protein CASSPGTGDYEQYF.

The chain couples TRBV6-5 to TRBJ2-7; 11 nucleotides line up with TRBD1. This CDR3 comprises 15 residues. Germline CDR1 reads MNHEY; CDR2 reads SVGAGI. V lost 6 bases, J lost 4 bases, and 8 bases stayed unmatched. CDR3 DNA: TGTGCCAGCAGCCGCGGGACAGGGGGAAAATACGAGCAGTACTTC. Protein: CASSRGTGGKYEQYF.

This clone was observed a single time. V usage is TRBV7-9 and J usage is TRBJ2-5; D may be TRBD1 (6 bases). CDR1 and CDR2 from the germline V gene are SEHNR and FQNEAQ (reference sequence). V was shortened by 0 bases and J by 4 bases, with 18 bases between the two germline ends. The CDR3 is made up of 17 amino acids. The CDR3 DNA reads as TGTGCCAGCAGCTTAGCGGTGGGGCAGGGGATCGGAGAGACCCAGTACTTC. This encodes CASSLAVGQGIGETQYF.